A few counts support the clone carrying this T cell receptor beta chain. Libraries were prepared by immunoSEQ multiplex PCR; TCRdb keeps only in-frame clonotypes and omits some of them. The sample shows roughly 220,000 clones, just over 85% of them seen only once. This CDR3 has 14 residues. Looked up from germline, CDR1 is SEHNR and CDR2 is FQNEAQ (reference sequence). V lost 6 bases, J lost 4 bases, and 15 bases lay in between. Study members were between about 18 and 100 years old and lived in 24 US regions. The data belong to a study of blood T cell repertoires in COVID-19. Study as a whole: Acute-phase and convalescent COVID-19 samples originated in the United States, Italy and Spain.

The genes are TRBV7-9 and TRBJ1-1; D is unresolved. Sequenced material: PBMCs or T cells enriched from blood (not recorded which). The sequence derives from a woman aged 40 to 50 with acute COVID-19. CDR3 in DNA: TGTGCCAGCAGGATGCCGGGAGCCCCCACTGAAGCTTTCTTT. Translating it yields CASRMPGAPTEAFF.